Listed below are T cell receptor beta chains from one sample, sequenced in a study of T-cell reconstitution after alpha-beta-depleted transplantation in children. MiXCR, applied by TCRdb to the PCR reads, yields one record per CDR3 protein. The sample shows approximately 97,000 distinct CDR3 sequences, 7.5% to 9% of them seen only once. Specimen: PBMCs, collected before TCRalphabeta/CD19-depleted stem cell transplant. The origin of the receptors is a boy aged 2-9 years with acute lymphoblastic leukemia, due to receive a stem cell transplant. CDR3s leave out the opening cysteine and the closing phenylalanine or tryptophan.

j_gene: TRBJ2-7; v_gene: TRBV20-1; len: 14; CDR3aa: SASGSSGGLTYEQY
j_gene: TRBJ2-1; v_gene: TRBV28; len: 10; CDR3aa: ASSLSYNEQF
j_gene: TRBJ2-7; v_gene: TRBV5-6; len: 15; CDR3aa: ASSFGTVLQDSYEQY
j_gene: TRBJ2-2; v_gene: TRBV6-1; len: 14; CDR3aa: ASSTSDRGNTGELF
j_gene: TRBJ1-2; v_gene: TRBV7-9; len: 14; CDR3aa: ASSFGTGMGRDGYT
j_gene: TRBJ2-5; v_gene: TRBV2; len: 14; CDR3aa: ASSEDLKGRVETQY
j_gene: TRBJ2-7; v_gene: TRBV4-3; len: 13; CDR3aa: ASSRETSGGYEQY
j_gene: TRBJ2-3; v_gene: TRBV3-1; len: 17; CDR3aa: ASSQTLVGGGLRTDTQY
j_gene: TRBJ2-3; v_gene: TRBV5-1; len: 14; CDR3aa: ASSLGRGGLVDTQY
j_gene: TRBJ2-1; v_gene: TRBV3-1; len: 15; CDR3aa: ASSPILRGEGYNEQF
j_gene: TRBJ1-6; v_gene: TRBV7-9; len: 14; CDR3aa: ASSLRPGTGNSPLH
j_gene: TRBJ1-6; v_gene: TRBV20-1; len: 13; CDR3aa: SALPPGQGSSPLH
j_gene: TRBJ2-5; v_gene: TRBV4-1; len: 13; CDR3aa: ASSQPRDSQETQY
j_gene: TRBJ1-5; v_gene: TRBV4-1; len: 13; CDR3aa: ASSRGDYSNQPQH
j_gene: TRBJ1-2; v_gene: TRBV4-3; len: 14; CDR3aa: ASSQVPLSVNYGYT
j_gene: TRBJ2-7; v_gene: TRBV29-1; len: 10; CDR3aa: SVDRGGDEQY
j_gene: TRBJ2-3; v_gene: TRBV27; len: 14; CDR3aa: ASSFTPGQGTDTQY
j_gene: TRBJ2-5; v_gene: TRBV12-3/TRBV12-4; len: 12; CDR3aa: ASSLGGGYETQY
j_gene: TRBJ1-5; v_gene: TRBV29-1; len: 11; CDR3aa: SVEGQGGQPQH
j_gene: TRBJ2-7; v_gene: TRBV12-3/TRBV12-4; len: 12; CDR3aa: ASSLGGGTYEQY
j_gene: TRBJ1-2; v_gene: TRBV20-1; len: 10; CDR3aa: SALDSHYGYT
j_gene: TRBJ2-3; v_gene: TRBV5-1; len: 12; CDR3aa: ASSLVTGKNTQY
j_gene: TRBJ2-5; v_gene: TRBV20-1; len: 12; CDR3aa: SARRGGRQETQY
j_gene: TRBJ1-1; v_gene: TRBV29-1; len: 10; CDR3aa: SVVHMNTEAF